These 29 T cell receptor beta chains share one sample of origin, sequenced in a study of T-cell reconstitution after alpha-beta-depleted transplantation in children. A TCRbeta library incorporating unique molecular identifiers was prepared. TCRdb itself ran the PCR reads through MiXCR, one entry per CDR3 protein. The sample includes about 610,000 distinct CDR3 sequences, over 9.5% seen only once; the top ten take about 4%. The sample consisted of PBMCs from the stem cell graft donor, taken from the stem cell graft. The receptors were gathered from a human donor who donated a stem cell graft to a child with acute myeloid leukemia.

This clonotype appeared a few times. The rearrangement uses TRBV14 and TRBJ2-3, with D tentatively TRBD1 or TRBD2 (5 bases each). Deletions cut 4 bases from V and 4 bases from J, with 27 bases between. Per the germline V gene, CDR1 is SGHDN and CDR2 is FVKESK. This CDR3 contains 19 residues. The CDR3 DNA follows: TGTGCCAGCAGCCGCCGTCTCCCCACCGGGACCGGTGATGCAGATACGCAGTATTTT. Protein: CASSRRLPTGTGDADTQYF.

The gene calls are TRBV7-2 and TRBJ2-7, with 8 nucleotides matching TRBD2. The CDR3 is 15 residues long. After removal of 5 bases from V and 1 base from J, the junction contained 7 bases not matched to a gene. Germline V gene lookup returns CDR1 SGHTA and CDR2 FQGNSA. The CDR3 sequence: CASSRPGGRSYEQYF. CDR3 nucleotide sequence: TGTGCCAGCAGCCGCCCCGGCGGGAGGTCCTACGAGCAGTACTTC.

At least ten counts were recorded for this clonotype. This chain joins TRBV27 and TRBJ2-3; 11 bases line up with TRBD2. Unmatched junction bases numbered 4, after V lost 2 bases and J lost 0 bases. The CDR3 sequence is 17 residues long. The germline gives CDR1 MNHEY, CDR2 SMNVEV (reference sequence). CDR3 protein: CASSLPWTSGSTDTQYF. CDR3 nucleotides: TGTGCCAGCAGTTTACCCTGGACTAGCGGGAGCACAGATACGCAGTATTTT.

In DNA, the CDR3 is TGTGCCAGTAGTATGGGGGACAGGGGTAATGAGCAGTTCTTC. It encodes CASSMGDRGNEQFF. This chain joins TRBV19 and TRBJ2-1, with 10 bases that match TRBD1. The CDR3 sequence is 14 residues long. Germline trimming cut 3 bases from V and 7 bases from J; bases unmatched to any gene: 3. In germline, CDR1 is LNHDA, CDR2 SQIVND (reference sequence).

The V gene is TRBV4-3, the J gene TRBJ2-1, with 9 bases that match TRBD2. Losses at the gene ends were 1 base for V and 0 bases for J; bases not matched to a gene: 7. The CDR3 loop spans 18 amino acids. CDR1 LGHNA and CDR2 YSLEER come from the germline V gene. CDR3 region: CASSQVAGDLSSYNEQFF. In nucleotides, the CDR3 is TGCGCCAGCAGCCAAGTAGCGGGAGACCTTAGCTCCTACAATGAGCAGTTCTTC.

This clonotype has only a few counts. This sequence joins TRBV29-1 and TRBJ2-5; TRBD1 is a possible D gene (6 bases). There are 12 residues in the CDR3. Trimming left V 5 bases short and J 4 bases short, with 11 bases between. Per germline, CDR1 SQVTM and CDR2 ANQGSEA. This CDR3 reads CSVTGLGETQYF. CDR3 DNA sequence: TGCAGCGTTACAGGGTTGGGAGAGACCCAGTACTTC.

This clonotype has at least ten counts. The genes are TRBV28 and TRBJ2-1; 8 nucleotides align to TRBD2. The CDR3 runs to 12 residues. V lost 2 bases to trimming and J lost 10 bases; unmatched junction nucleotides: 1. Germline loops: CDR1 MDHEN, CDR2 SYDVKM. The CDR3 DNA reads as TGTGCCAGCAGTTTAACTAGCGGAGAGCAGTTCTTC. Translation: CASSLTSGEQFF.

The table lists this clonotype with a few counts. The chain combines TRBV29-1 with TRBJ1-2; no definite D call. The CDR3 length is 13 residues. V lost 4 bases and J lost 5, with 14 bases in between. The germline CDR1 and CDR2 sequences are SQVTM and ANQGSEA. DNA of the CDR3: TGCAGCGTTGTTAAGGGTCCTAGGTATGGCTACACCTTC. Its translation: CSVVKGPRYGYTF.

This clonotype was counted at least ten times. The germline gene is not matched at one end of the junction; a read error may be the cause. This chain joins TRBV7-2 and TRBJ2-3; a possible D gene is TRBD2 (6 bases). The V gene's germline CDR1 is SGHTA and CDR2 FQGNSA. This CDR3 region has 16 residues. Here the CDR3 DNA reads TGTGCCAACAGCTTAGTTGGGACTGGGGCCTTTGGTACGCAGTATTTT. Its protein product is CANSLVGTGAFGTQYF.

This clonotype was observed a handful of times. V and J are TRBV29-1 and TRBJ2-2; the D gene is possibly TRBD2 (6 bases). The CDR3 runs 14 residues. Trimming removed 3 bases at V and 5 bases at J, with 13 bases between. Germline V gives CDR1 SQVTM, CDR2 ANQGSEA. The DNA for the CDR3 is TGCAGCGTTGATACGGGGGAGAAAACCGGGGAGCTGTTTTTT. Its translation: CSVDTGEKTGELFF.

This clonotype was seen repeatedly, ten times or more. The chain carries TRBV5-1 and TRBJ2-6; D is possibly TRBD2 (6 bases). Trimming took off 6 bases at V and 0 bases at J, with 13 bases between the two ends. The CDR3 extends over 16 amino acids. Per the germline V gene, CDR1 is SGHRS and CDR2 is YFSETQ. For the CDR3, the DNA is TGCGCCAGCACCCCATGGGGGGACTCTGGGGCCAACGTCCTGACTTTC. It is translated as CASTPWGDSGANVLTF. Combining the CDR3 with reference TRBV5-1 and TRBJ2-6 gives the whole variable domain KAGVTQTPRYLIKTRGQQVTLSCSPISGHRSVSWYQQTPGQGLQFLFEYFSETQRNKGNFPGRFSGRQFSNSRSEMNVSTLELGDSALYLCASTPWGDSGANVLTFGAGSRLTVL.

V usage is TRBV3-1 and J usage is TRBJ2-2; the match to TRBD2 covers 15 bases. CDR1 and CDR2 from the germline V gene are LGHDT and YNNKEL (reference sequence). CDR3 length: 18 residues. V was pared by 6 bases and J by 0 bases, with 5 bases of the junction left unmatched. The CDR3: CASRPGLAGGSNTGELFF. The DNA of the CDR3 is TGTGCCAGCAGACCAGGACTAGCGGGAGGGTCGAACACCGGGGAGCTGTTTTTT.

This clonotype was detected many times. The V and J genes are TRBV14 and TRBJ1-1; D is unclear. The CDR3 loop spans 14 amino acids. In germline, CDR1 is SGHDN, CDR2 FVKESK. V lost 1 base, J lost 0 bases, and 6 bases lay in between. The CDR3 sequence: CASSQGSMNTEAFF. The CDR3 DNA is TGTGCCAGCAGCCAAGGGTCCATGAACACTGAAGCTTTCTTT.

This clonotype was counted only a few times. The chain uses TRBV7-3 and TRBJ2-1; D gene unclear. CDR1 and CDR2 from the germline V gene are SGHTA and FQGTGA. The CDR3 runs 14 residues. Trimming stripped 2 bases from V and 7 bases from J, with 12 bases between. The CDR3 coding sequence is TGTGCCAGCAGCTTAGGATGGGGTAGGAATGAGCAGTTCTTC. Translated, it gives CASSLGWGRNEQFF.

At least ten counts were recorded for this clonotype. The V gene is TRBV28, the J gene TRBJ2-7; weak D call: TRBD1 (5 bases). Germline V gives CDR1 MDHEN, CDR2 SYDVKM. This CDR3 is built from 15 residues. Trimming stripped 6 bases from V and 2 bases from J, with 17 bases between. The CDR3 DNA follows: TGTGCCAGCAGCGACCGACAGACTTTTACCTACGAGCAGTACTTC. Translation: CASSDRQTFTYEQYF.

The CDR3 DNA reads as TGTGCCAGCAGCTTCAGCGGGAGGGCCCTCTTGGAGACCCAGTACTTC. Translated, it gives CASSFSGRALLETQYF. The chain recombines TRBV7-9 with TRBJ2-5; 10 positions match TRBD2. The J segment lost 5 bases and the V segment lost 3 bases, leaving 9 bases of the junction unmatched. The CDR3 has 16 residues. Germline loops: CDR1 SEHNR, CDR2 FQNEAQ (reference sequence).

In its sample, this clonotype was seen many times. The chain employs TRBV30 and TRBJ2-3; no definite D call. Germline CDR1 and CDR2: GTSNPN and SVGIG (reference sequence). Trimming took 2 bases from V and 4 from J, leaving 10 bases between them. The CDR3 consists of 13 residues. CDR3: CAWSILTSDTQYF. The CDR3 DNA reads TGTGCCTGGAGTATCTTAACTTCAGATACGCAGTATTTT.

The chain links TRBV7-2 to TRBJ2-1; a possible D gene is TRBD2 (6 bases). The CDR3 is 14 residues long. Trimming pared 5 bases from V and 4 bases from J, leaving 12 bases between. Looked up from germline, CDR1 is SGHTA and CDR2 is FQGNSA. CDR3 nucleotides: TGTGCCAGCAGCAAAACCGGGGGTTACAATGAGCAGTTCTTC. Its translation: CASSKTGGYNEQFF.

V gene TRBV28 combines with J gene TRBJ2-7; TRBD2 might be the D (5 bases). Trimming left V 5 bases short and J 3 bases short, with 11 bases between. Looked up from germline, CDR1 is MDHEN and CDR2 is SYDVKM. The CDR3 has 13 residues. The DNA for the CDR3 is TGTGCCAGCAGTCTAACTAGTATCTACGAGCAGTACTTC. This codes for CASSLTSIYEQYF.

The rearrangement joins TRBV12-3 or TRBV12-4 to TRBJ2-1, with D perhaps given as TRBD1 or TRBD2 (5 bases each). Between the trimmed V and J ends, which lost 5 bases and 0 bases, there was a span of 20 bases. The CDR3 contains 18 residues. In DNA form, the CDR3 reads TGTGCCAGCAGTCCCCCGGGACCCCGGGCGGCCTCCTACAATGAGCAGTTCTTC. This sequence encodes CASSPPGPRAASYNEQFF.

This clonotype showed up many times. The CDR3 spells CASSSLTSLNNEQFF. The CDR3 bases are TGTGCCAGCAGCTCGCTGACTAGCTTGAACAATGAGCAGTTCTTC. The chain couples TRBV5-5 to TRBJ2-1; 7 bases align to TRBD2. The V and J ends lost 3 bases and 5 bases, in that order; junction bases with no gene match: 8. This CDR3 has 15 amino acids. From germline, CDR1 is SGHKS and CDR2 YYEKEE (reference sequence). Full variable domain (rest looked up from reference TRBV5-5 and TRBJ2-1): DAGVTQSPTHLIKTRGQQVTLRCSPISGHKSVSWYQQVLGQGPQFIFQYYEKEERGRGNFPDRFSARQFPNYSSELNVNALLLGDSALYLCASSSLTSLNNEQFFGPGTRLTVL.

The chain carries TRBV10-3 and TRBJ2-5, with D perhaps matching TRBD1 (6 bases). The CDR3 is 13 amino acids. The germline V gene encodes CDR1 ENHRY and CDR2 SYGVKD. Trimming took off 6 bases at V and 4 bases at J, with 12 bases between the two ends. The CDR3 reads CAIRGLGGETQYF. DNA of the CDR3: TGTGCCATCAGGGGGCTAGGGGGAGAGACCCAGTACTTC.

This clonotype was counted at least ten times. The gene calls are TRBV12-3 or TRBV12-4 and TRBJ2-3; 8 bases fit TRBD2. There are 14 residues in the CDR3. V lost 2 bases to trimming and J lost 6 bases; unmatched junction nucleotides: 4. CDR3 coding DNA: TGTGCCAGCAGTTTACAACTAGCGGCCGATACGCAGTATTTT. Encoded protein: CASSLQLAADTQYF.

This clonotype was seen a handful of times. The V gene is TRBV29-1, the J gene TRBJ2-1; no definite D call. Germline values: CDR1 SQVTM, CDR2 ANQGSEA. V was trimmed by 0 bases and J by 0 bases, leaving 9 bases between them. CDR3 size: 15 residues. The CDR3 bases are TGCAGCGTTGAAGATCGGAGTCGCTCCTACAATGAGCAGTTCTTC. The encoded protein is CSVEDRSRSYNEQFF.

The CDR3 loop reads CSKRGVAYEQYF. CDR3 nucleotide sequence: TGCAGCAAGAGGGGGGTAGCCTACGAGCAGTACTTC. The V and J genes are TRBV20-1 and TRBJ2-7; either TRBD1 or TRBD2 may fit D (6 bases each). CDR1 is DFQATT, CDR2 SNEGSKA, per germline (reference sequence). The CDR3 spans 12 residues.

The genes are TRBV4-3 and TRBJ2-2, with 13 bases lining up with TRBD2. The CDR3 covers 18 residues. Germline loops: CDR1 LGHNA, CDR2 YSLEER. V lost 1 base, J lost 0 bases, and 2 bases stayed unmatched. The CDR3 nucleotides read TGCGCCAGCAGCCAAGGACTAGCGGGAGGATCGAACACCGGGGAGCTGTTTTTT. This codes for CASSQGLAGGSNTGELFF.

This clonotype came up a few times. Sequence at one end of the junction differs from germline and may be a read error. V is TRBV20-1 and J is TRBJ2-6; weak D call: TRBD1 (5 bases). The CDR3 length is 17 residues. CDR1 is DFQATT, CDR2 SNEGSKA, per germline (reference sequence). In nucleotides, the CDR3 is TGCAGTGCTCGACACGGGCTGTCAAGATCTGGGGCCAACGTCTTGACTTTC. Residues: CSARHGLSRSGANVLTF.

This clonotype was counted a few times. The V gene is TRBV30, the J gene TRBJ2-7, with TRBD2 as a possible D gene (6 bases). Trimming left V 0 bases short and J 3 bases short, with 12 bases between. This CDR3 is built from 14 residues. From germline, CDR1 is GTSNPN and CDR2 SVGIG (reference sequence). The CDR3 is CAWSVPEGIYEQYF. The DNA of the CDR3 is TGTGCCTGGAGTGTACCGGAGGGTATCTACGAGCAGTACTTC.

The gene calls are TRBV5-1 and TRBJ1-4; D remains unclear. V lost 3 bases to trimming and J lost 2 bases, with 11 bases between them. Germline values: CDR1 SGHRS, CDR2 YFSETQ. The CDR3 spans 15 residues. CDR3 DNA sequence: TGCGCCAGCAGCTCCAAGGGTGGGACTAATGAAAAACTGTTTTTT. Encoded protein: CASSSKGGTNEKLFF.